This TCR beta chain was documented in a study of identical twins (TCRdb year 2016). Describing the broader study: TCR alpha and beta repertoires from monozygotic twins, unrelated adults of various ages and cord blood were deep-sequenced to test whether fetal clonotypes persist. To rule out contamination, replicate twin experiments were performed at different times with different library preparation protocols.

The library was produced with 5' RACE. Sequenced using an Illumina HiSeq 2000. A universal primer binding site was added through template switching, and the final cDNA carried a unique molecular identifier so that TCR cDNA molecules could be counted accurately. Specific primers in the conserved constant-segment region were used to synthesize first-strand cDNA for the TCR alpha and beta chains. To control for contamination, every cDNA library was double barcoded, receiving both a SMART-Mk sample barcode and Illumina barcodes. TruSeq adapter sequences, together with Illumina sample barcodes, were added in two successive PCR steps. TCR alpha and beta cDNA libraries were sequenced on the Illumina HiSeq platform with custom primers. From the authors' description of their analysis: Raw reads were processed with MiGEC to extract unique molecular identifiers, and MiXCR was used to determine CDR3 positions. Recombination models were inferred per individual with the repgenHMM and IGoR tools using an EM algorithm. The analysis of shared clonotypes was done with the tcR package in R, with sharing normalized by the product of cloneset sizes. Out-of-frame nonproductive sequences were analyzed to study raw recombination free of thymic and clonal selection effects. TCRdb handled the public reads itself, with Q25 trimming in fastp and clone calling in MiXCR, and kept productive beta chains. Every distinct CDR3 protein forms one entry, paired with its most common genes and DNA. The V and J calls follow TCRdb's processing rather than the paper's. This sample is represented by 300,000 to 400,000 distinct CDR3 sequences; around an eighth of them were singletons. Of the sample, approximately 7.6% falls within the top ten clones.

The full study reports these points: Excess twin sharing in beta out-of-frame sequences was weaker because fewer shared sequences lowered the signal-to-noise ratio. Fewer insertions were carried by abundant cord blood beta clonotypes; a weaker similar trend was observed in young adult naive repertoires, while no such trend was observed in memory repertoires. Invariant T cells such as MAIT and iNKT could partly confound zero-insertion analyses, although diverse VJ usage argued against such confounding for most clonotypes. Compared with coincidental sharing between unrelated individuals, out-of-frame TCR alpha sequences shared between twins had an excess of sequences with low generation probability. In monozygotic twins, out-of-frame TCR alpha sharing was systematically underestimated by recombination models, although the models agreed with sharing between unrelated individuals. Because the same donors could not be followed over many years, the conclusions relied on cross-sectional statistical analysis.

There are a few counts of this clonotype. Its antigen is not yet known. There are no base qualities to consult, and no much larger clone falls within one base. Every donor was a healthy Caucasian. The twin cohort consisted of three pairs of female monozygotic twins, all aged about 18 to 30 years. Positive isolation kits from Invitrogen were used to isolate CD4+ and CD8+ T cell populations. The CDR3 measures 17 amino acids from cysteine to phenylalanine. Only CDR3 DNA remains: 51 bases, in frame from the first base. The germline V gene sets CDR1 to SGDLS and CDR2 to YYNGEE. Ends trimmed: V by 0 bases, J by 3 bases; bases unmatched to a gene: 9. The sample also formed part of further work on yellow fever vaccine responses in identical twins. Per the second study: According to the authors, the vaccine-induced T cell response in identical twins seemed to be partly convergent and partly specific to each individual. In the study, vaccine-responding T cell clones were precisely tracked in identical twins.

The sequence joins TRBV9 to TRBJ2-7, and 10 junctional nucleotides match TRBD1. The sequencing sample was made of CD8+ T cells sorted from blood. The receptor was derived from a woman between 18 and 30 years old in good health. The CDR3 in this case is CASSVEAGQGHGYEQYF. The DNA sequence follows: TGTGCCAGCAGCGTAGAGGCGGGACAGGGGCACGGCTACGAGCAGTACTTC.